This T cell receptor (beta chain) is from a study of cytomegalovirus exposure and HLA in healthy donors. CDR1 is SGHDT and CDR2 is YYEEEE in the germline V gene. The CDR3 has 13 residues. V dropped 0 bases and J dropped 4 bases, with 8 bases sitting between them. Produced via immunoSEQ multiplex PCR; TCRdb's table is partial and in-frame only. The sample has 300,000 or so clones, 88% seen once. As for this clone: Its antigen is not identified.

Study-level findings and limits: Reported results showed that the classifier diagnosed cytomegalovirus status with high specificity and sensitivity. Many donors shared some public TCRs, even though most TCR sequences were rare. CMV antigen specificity was confirmed in vitro for a few CMV-associated chains.

The chain carries TRBV5-6 and TRBJ2-7; D unresolved. Source material: PBMCs. This TCR came from a man younger than 40 in good health and CMV-seronegative. DNA for the CDR3: TGTGCCAGCAGCTTGGGGTACTATTACGAGCAGTACTTC. This encodes CASSLGYYYEQYF.